The entry below gives a single T cell receptor (beta chain) sequence along with its context. TCRdb's copy holds only in-frame clones and misses some; the assay was immunoSEQ multiplex PCR. The sample records 180,000 or so clones, roughly 90% being singletons. The sample originates from a study of blood T cell repertoires in COVID-19. Trimming pared 6 bases from V and 0 bases from J, leaving 12 bases between. Per the germline V gene, CDR1 is LGHDT and CDR2 is YNNKEL (reference sequence). CDR3 length: 15 amino acids. This TCR derives from a human donor with acute COVID-19. The donor label of this sample is uncertain. Specimen: PBMCs or T cells enriched from blood (not recorded which). This chain uses TRBV3-1 (or the pseudogene TRBV3-2) with TRBJ2-1, with D tentatively TRBD1 (5 bases). CDR3 nucleotides: TGTGCCAGCAGAGTGGGGCAGAACTCCTACAATGAGCAGTTCTTC. Encoded protein: CASRVGQNSYNEQFF.